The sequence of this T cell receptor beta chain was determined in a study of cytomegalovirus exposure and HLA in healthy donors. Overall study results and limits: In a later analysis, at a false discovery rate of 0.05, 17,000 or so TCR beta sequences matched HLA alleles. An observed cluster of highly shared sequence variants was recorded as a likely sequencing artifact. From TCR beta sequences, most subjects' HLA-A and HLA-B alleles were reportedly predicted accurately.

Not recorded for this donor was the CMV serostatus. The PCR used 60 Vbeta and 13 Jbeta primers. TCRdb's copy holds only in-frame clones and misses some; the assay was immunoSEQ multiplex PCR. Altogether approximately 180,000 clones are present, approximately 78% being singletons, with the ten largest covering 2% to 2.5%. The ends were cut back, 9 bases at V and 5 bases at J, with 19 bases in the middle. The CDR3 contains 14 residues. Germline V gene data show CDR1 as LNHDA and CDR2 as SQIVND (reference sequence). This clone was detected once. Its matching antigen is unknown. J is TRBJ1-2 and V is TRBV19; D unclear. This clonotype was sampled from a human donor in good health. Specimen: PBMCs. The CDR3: CASGRGEGLYGYTF. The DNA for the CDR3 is TGTGCCAGCGGTCGGGGTGAAGGATTGTATGGCTACACCTTC.